A selection of T cell receptor beta chains follows, all from one sample in a study of CD8+CD57+ T cells in acquired aplastic anemia. Using its own MiXCR run on the reads, TCRdb lists one record per CDR3 protein. The table shows a few hundred thousand distinct CDR3 sequences, with approximately 82% occurring only once. The sample consisted of sorted CD4+, CD8+, or CD8+CD57+ T cells (not recorded which) from PBMCs. Receptors were obtained from a human donor with aplastic anemia. Each CDR3 is given with its conserved first and last residue. D genes are given only for firm matches. Clone size is shown for a subset of rows, as once, few, many or a class of expanded clone.

V gene: TRBV24-1
clone size: once
CDR3 length: 14
J gene: TRBJ1-6
D gene: NA
CDR3 protein: CASSEETAGSAVQF
CDR3 DNA: TGTGCCAGCAGTGAAGAGACAGCAGGCTCAGCCGTCCAATTT

V gene: TRBV9
clone size: NA
CDR3 length: 13
J gene: TRBJ1-5
D gene: NA
CDR3 protein: CASSVGTDQPQHF
CDR3 DNA: TGTGCCAGCAGCGTAGGGACAGATCAGCCCCAGCATTTT

V gene: TRBV15
clone size: many
CDR3 length: 17
J gene: TRBJ1-1
D gene: NA
CDR3 protein: CATSPPGIGDLETEAFF
CDR3 DNA: TGTGCCACCAGCCCCCCCGGGATAGGGGATTTGGAAACTGAAGCTTTCTTT

V gene: TRBV7-3
clone size: NA
CDR3 length: 15
J gene: TRBJ1-1
D gene: NA
CDR3 protein: CASSLGLTPNGEAFF
CDR3 DNA: TGTGCCAGCAGCTTAGGGCTGACCCCGAACGGTGAAGCTTTCTTT

V gene: TRBV4-3
clone size: few
CDR3 length: 11
J gene: TRBJ1-1
D gene: NA
CDR3 protein: CASSRVAEAFF
CDR3 DNA: TGCGCCAGCAGCAGGGTCGCTGAAGCTTTCTTT

V gene: TRBV5-6
clone size: NA
CDR3 length: 15
J gene: TRBJ2-1
D gene: NA
CDR3 protein: CASSLDRGAYNGQFF
CDR3 DNA: TGTGCCAGCAGCTTAGATAGGGGAGCCTACAATGGGCAGTTCTTC

V gene: TRBV7-9
clone size: NA
CDR3 length: 15
J gene: TRBJ1-2
D gene: NA
CDR3 protein: CASSSTGSADYGYTF
CDR3 DNA: TGTGCCAGCAGCTCCACAGGTAGCGCCGACTATGGCTACACCTTC

V gene: TRBV7-9
clone size: NA
CDR3 length: 14
J gene: TRBJ1-1
D gene: NA
CDR3 protein: CATSPTDTHSEAPF
CDR3 DNA: TGTGCCACCAGCCCCACAGATACGCACTCTGAAGCCCCATTT

V gene: TRBV7-9
clone size: NA
CDR3 length: 16
J gene: TRBJ2-6
D gene: NA
CDR3 protein: CASSSPSRPRANQLTF
CDR3 DNA: TGTGCCAGCAGCTCCCCGAGTAGGCCCCGAGCCAACCAGCTGACTTTC

V gene: TRBV24-1
clone size: NA
CDR3 length: 14
J gene: TRBJ2-3
D gene: TRBD2
CDR3 protein: CASGTTGGRDTQYF
CDR3 DNA: TGTGCCAGCGGGACTACGGGGGGTCGGGATACGCAGTACTTT

V gene: TRBV7-3
clone size: NA
CDR3 length: 14
J gene: TRBJ2-3
D gene: NA
CDR3 protein: CASSRRAKEVKQYF
CDR3 DNA: TGTGCCAGCTCAAGGCGGGCCAAGGAAGTTAAGCAGTATTTC

V gene: TRBV7-6
clone size: NA
CDR3 length: 16
J gene: TRBJ1-2
D gene: TRBD1
CDR3 protein: CASSSDRFRSPLHYTF
CDR3 DNA: TGTGCCAGCAGCTCGGACAGGTTCCGTTCACCCCTCCACTACACCTTC

V gene: TRBV29-1
clone size: NA
CDR3 length: 12
J gene: TRBJ1-1
D gene: TRBD1
CDR3 protein: CSVTGASTEAFF
CDR3 DNA: TGCAGCGTTACAGGGGCCAGTACTGAAGCTTTCTTT

V gene: TRBV20-1
clone size: NA
CDR3 length: 14
J gene: TRBJ1-2
D gene: NA
CDR3 protein: CSVNGGETDGGYTF
CDR3 DNA: TGCAGCGTCAACGGGGGGGAGACTGATGGAGGCTACACCTTC

V gene: TRBV27
clone size: NA
CDR3 length: 13
J gene: TRBJ1-2
D gene: NA
CDR3 protein: CASSPGAYNGYTF
CDR3 DNA: TGTGCCAGCAGTCCCGGGGCTTACAATGGCTACACCTTC

V gene: TRBV7-8
clone size: NA
CDR3 length: 14
J gene: TRBJ2-1
D gene: TRBD2
CDR3 protein: CASSTAGGLDTQFF
CDR3 DNA: TGTGCCAGTAGCACGGCGGGAGGGCTAGATACGCAGTTCTTC

V gene: TRBV5-1
clone size: many
CDR3 length: 15
J gene: TRBJ2-5
D gene: TRBD1
CDR3 protein: CASKAGGYVQETQYF
CDR3 DNA: TGCGCCAGCAAGGCAGGGGGCTATGTCCAAGAGACCCAGTACTTC

V gene: TRBV9
clone size: NA
CDR3 length: 13
J gene: TRBJ2-3
D gene: NA
CDR3 protein: CASGVASTDTQFF
CDR3 DNA: TGTGCCAGCGGGGTCGCTAGCACGGATACGCAGTTTTTT

V gene: TRBV7-2
clone size: NA
CDR3 length: 14
J gene: TRBJ2-3
D gene: NA
CDR3 protein: CASSGEGDPKAGYF
CDR3 DNA: TGTGCCAGCAGCGGAGAAGGAGACCCGAAGGCTGGCTACTTT

V gene: TRBV5-5
clone size: NA
CDR3 length: 16
J gene: TRBJ2-1
D gene: NA
CDR3 protein: CASSLLAAGVYNEQFF
CDR3 DNA: TGTGCCAGCAGCTTGTTAGCCGCAGGGGTATACAATGAGCAGTTCTTC

V gene: TRBV20-1
clone size: NA
CDR3 length: 13
J gene: TRBJ1-6
D gene: NA
CDR3 protein: CSARTQFPSPLHF
CDR3 DNA: TGCAGTGCCCGGACGCAATTTCCTTCACCCCTCCACTTT

V gene: TRBV6-5
clone size: NA
CDR3 length: 13
J gene: TRBJ2-7
D gene: NA
CDR3 protein: CASRNDNAYEQYF
CDR3 DNA: TGTGCCAGCAGAAACGACAACGCCTACGAGCAGTACTTC

V gene: TRBV7-8
clone size: NA
CDR3 length: 13
J gene: TRBJ2-3
D gene: TRBD1
CDR3 protein: CASSFQRAGTEYF
CDR3 DNA: TGTGCCAGCAGCTTTCAGCGCGCCGGGACAGAGTATTTT

V gene: TRBV19
clone size: NA
CDR3 length: 15
J gene: TRBJ1-5
D gene: NA
CDR3 protein: CASSIGSGGGQSQHF
CDR3 DNA: TGTGCCAGCAGTATAGGGAGCGGAGGCGGCCAGTCCCAGCATTTT

V gene: TRBV15
clone size: few
CDR3 length: 14
J gene: TRBJ2-5
D gene: NA
CDR3 protein: CATSRACSHETQYF
CDR3 DNA: TGTGCCACCAGCAGGGCGTGCAGCCACGAGACCCAGTACTTT

V gene: TRBV7-9
clone size: once
CDR3 length: 17
J gene: TRBJ2-3
D gene: TRBD2
CDR3 protein: CASSPRRSGGNDDTQYF
CDR3 DNA: TGTGCCAGCAGCCCTAGAAGAAGCGGGGGGAATGATGATACGCAGTATTTT

V gene: TRBV7-8
clone size: NA
CDR3 length: 13
J gene: TRBJ1-1
D gene: NA
CDR3 protein: CASSLGGGPDALF
CDR3 DNA: TGTGCCAGCAGCTTAGGGGGAGGGCCCGATGCGCTGTTC

V gene: TRBV29-1
clone size: few
CDR3 length: 13
J gene: TRBJ1-6
D gene: NA
CDR3 protein: CSVTGRNNSPLHF
CDR3 DNA: TGCAGCGTTACAGGGAGGAATAATTCACCCCTCCACTTT

V gene: TRBV5-1
clone size: NA
CDR3 length: 16
J gene: TRBJ2-1
D gene: NA
CDR3 protein: CASSSQRSSMSDEQFF
CDR3 DNA: TGTGCCAGCAGCTCGCAAAGAAGCTCGATGAGCGATGAGCAGTTCTTC

V gene: TRBV9
clone size: once
CDR3 length: 12
J gene: TRBJ2-4
D gene: NA
CDR3 protein: CASSEAWNNKHF
CDR3 DNA: TGTGCCAGCAGCGAAGCTTGGAACAATAAGCACTTC

V gene: TRBV11-2
clone size: NA
CDR3 length: 9
J gene: TRBJ2-1
D gene: TRBD2
CDR3 protein: CASAGTSFF
CDR3 DNA: TGTGCCAGCGCCGGGACTAGCTTCTTC

V gene: TRBV19
clone size: few
CDR3 length: 15
J gene: TRBJ1-1
D gene: NA
CDR3 protein: CASSTHAVENTEAFF
CDR3 DNA: TGTGCCAGTAGTACCCACGCTGTCGAGAACACTGAAGCTTTCTTT

V gene: TRBV10-3
clone size: NA
CDR3 length: 15
J gene: TRBJ1-6
D gene: TRBD1
CDR3 protein: CAISEDGTGNSPLHF
CDR3 DNA: TGTGCCATCAGTGAGGACGGGACAGGGAATTCACCCCTCCACTTT

V gene: TRBV11-3
clone size: NA
CDR3 length: 12
J gene: TRBJ2-5
D gene: NA
CDR3 protein: CAGRGAMKTQYF
CDR3 DNA: TGTGCCGGCAGGGGGGCTATGAAAACCCAGTACTTC

V gene: TRBV20-1
clone size: NA
CDR3 length: 12
J gene: TRBJ1-5
D gene: TRBD1
CDR3 protein: CSARQGGQPQHF
CDR3 DNA: TGCAGTGCCCGACAGGGAGGTCAGCCCCAGCATTTT

V gene: TRBV15
clone size: NA
CDR3 length: 14
J gene: TRBJ2-7
D gene: NA
CDR3 protein: CASSRAASQDTQYF
CDR3 DNA: TGTGCCAGCAGCAGAGCCGCCAGCCAAGATACGCAGTACTTC

V gene: TRBV7-9
clone size: NA
CDR3 length: 14
J gene: TRBJ2-3
D gene: NA
CDR3 protein: CASSSAGRPYLGYF
CDR3 DNA: TGTGCCAGCAGCTCCGCAGGTAGGCCGTATTTGGGCTATTTT

V gene: TRBV7-8
clone size: NA
CDR3 length: 14
J gene: TRBJ2-3
D gene: NA
CDR3 protein: CASSLAADPNSNYF
CDR3 DNA: TGTGCCAGCAGCTTAGCGGCAGACCCTAATAGCAATTATTTT

V gene: TRBV7-8
clone size: few
CDR3 length: 13
J gene: TRBJ1-2
D gene: TRBD1
CDR3 protein: CASSFHPDGTATF
CDR3 DNA: TGTGCCAGCAGCTTTCATCCAGACGGGACAGCCACCTTC

V gene: TRBV11-1
clone size: NA
CDR3 length: 14
J gene: TRBJ1-1
D gene: NA
CDR3 protein: CASSSFRGITETFF
CDR3 DNA: TGCGCCAGCAGTTCCTTCAGAGGAATCACTGAAACTTTCTTT

V gene: TRBV7-2
clone size: NA
CDR3 length: 12
J gene: TRBJ1-1
D gene: NA
CDR3 protein: CASSHRGVRAFF
CDR3 DNA: TGTGCCAGCAGCCATAGGGGCGTTAGGGCTTTCTTT

V gene: TRBV7-9
clone size: NA
CDR3 length: 17
J gene: TRBJ1-1
D gene: NA
CDR3 protein: CATSLHGIGDLEAEAFF
CDR3 DNA: TGTGCCACCAGCCTCCACGGGATCGGGGATTTGGAAGCTGAAGCTTTCTTT

V gene: TRBV7-2
clone size: NA
CDR3 length: 15
J gene: TRBJ1-1
D gene: NA
CDR3 protein: CASSLGAGGGTEAFF
CDR3 DNA: TGTGCCAGCAGCTTAGGTGCGGGCGGAGGCACTGAAGCTTTCTTT

V gene: TRBV25-1
clone size: many
CDR3 length: 13
J gene: TRBJ2-5
D gene: NA
CDR3 protein: CASSESLQETQYF
CDR3 DNA: TGTGCCAGCAGTGAATCCCTCCAAGAGACCCAGTACTTC

V gene: TRBV7-7
clone size: NA
CDR3 length: 13
J gene: TRBJ2-3
D gene: NA
CDR3 protein: CASSVAPRNEQFF
CDR3 DNA: TGTGCTAGCAGCGTAGCCCCGAGGAATGAGCAGTTTTTC

V gene: TRBV7-9
clone size: NA
CDR3 length: 17
J gene: TRBJ2-6
D gene: NA
CDR3 protein: CASSTRAGADEQFVLTF
CDR3 DNA: TGTGCCAGCAGCACCCGGGCGGGGGCCGATGAGCAGTTCGTCCTGACTTTC

V gene: TRBV5-5
clone size: NA
CDR3 length: 13
J gene: TRBJ2-3
D gene: NA
CDR3 protein: CASSDVGPDTQYF
CDR3 DNA: TGTGCCAGCAGCGACGTGGGCCCAGATACGCAGTATTTT

V gene: TRBV7-7
clone size: NA
CDR3 length: 16
J gene: TRBJ2-5
D gene: NA
CDR3 protein: CASSPGTADTQYSQYF
CDR3 DNA: TGTGCCAGCAGCCCAGGCACCGCAGATACGCAGTATTCTCAGTACTTC

V gene: TRBV2
clone size: NA
CDR3 length: 13
J gene: TRBJ2-4
D gene: NA
CDR3 protein: CASGGAGKDPQYF
CDR3 DNA: TGTGCCAGCGGGGGCGCTGGGAAAGATCCGCAGTACTTT

V gene: TRBV2
clone size: once
CDR3 length: 17
J gene: TRBJ2-6
D gene: NA
CDR3 protein: CASSDGGIHEQVYVPSF
CDR3 DNA: TGTGCCAGCAGTGATGGGGGGATCCATGAGCAGGTCTACGTGCCAAGTTTC